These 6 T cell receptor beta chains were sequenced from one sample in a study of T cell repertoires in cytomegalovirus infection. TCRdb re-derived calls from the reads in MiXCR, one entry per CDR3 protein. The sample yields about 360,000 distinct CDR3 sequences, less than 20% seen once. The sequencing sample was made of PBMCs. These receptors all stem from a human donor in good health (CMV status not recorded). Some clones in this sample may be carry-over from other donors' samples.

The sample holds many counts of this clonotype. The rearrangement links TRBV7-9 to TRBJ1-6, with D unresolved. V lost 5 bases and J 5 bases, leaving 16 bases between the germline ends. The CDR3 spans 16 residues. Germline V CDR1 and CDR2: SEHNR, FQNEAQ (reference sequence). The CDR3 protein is CASSPPGVPNNSPLHF. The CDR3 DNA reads TGTGCCAGCAGCCCCCCCGGGGTCCCGAATAATTCACCCCTCCACTTT.

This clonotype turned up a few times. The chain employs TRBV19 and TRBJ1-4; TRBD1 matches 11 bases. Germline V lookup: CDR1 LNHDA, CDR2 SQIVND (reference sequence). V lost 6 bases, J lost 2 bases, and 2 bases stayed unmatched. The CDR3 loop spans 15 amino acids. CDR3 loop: CASRDRGLTNEKLFF. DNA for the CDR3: TGTGCCAGTAGGGACAGGGGGCTGACTAATGAAAAACTGTTTTTT.

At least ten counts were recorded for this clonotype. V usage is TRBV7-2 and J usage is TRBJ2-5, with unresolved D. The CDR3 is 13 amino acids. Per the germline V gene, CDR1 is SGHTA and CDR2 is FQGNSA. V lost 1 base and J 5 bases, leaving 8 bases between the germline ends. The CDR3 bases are TGTGCCAGCAGCTTAGGCCCCCGCGAGACCCAGTACTTC. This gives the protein CASSLGPRETQYF.

The CDR3 sequence: CATSLGQGLGYTF. The CDR3 nucleotides are TGTGCCACCAGCCTGGGACAGGGACTTGGCTACACCTTC. The chain carries TRBV15 and TRBJ1-2; 9 bases fit TRBD1. Looked up from germline, CDR1 is LNHNV and CDR2 is YYDKDF (reference sequence). The length of the CDR3 is 13 residues. V was pared by 5 bases and J by 7 bases, with 5 bases of the junction left unmatched.

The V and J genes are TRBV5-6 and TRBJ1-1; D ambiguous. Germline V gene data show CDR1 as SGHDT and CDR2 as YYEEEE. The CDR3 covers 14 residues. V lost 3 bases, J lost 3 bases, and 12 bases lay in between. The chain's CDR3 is CASSYVGSYTEAFF. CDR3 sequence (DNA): TGTGCCAGCAGCTACGTAGGGTCTTACACTGAAGCTTTCTTT.

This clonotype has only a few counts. This chain's CDR3 is CASSLWGNRAGTEAFF. The CDR3 DNA reads as TGTGCCAGCAGTTTATGGGGTAACAGGGCGGGAACTGAAGCTTTCTTT. The chain combines TRBV28 with TRBJ1-1; TRBD1 is a possible D gene (6 bases). V lost 0 bases, J lost 5 bases, and 16 bases lay in between. Germline CDR1 reads MDHEN; CDR2 reads SYDVKM. The CDR3 consists of 16 residues.